Included here is one T cell receptor beta chain sequence, with context. Original methodology: Nucleated cell number was recorded as an estimate derived from reference gene primer amplification. The method was immunoSEQ multiplex PCR; TCRdb's version includes in-frame clones alone and lacks a portion of them. That table supplies the V and J calls and clone size; D and trimming were determined from the DNA. This sample has over 60,000 clones, with around 85% found just once. This entry is derived from a study of blood T cell repertoires in COVID-19. Sequencing was carried out using peripheral blood. The receptor's source is a man aged 35-49 years with acute or convalescent COVID-19.

The CDR3 bases are TGTGCCAGCAGCCAAGAAGGGAGGGATTATGGCTACACCTTC. Amino acid sequence: CASSQEGRDYGYTF. The V gene is TRBV3-1 (or the pseudogene TRBV3-2), the J gene TRBJ1-2; D gene ambiguous. The germline V gene encodes CDR1 LGHDT and CDR2 YNNKEL (reference sequence). This CDR3 has 14 amino acids. The V and J ends lost 0 bases and 5 bases respectively, with 10 bases between them.